This T cell receptor beta chain was observed in a study of T cells in Graves' hyperthyroidism and ophthalmopathy. Study-level points and caveats: In blood, most of the thyroid clonotypes expanded above 0.001 were also present.

Among ophthalmopathy patients, the Clinical Activity Score reached at least 3, the NOSPECS grade reached at least 4, and duration remained under 3 months. Every diagnosis used clinical symptoms, serum thyroxine and TRAb, thyroid ultrasound and orbital computed tomography. Cells are PBMCs isolated from roughly 9.2 ml of fresh blood. The CDR3 regions of TCR beta were amplified from RNA transcripts. HTBI primers drove first-round RT-PCR of the TCR CDR3. MiXCR was run by TCRdb on the multiplex PCR reads, yielding one entry per CDR3 protein. The sample carries some 500,000 distinct CDR3 sequences, around a quarter recorded once. Germline V lookup: CDR1 MNHEY, CDR2 SVGAGI. The V gene lost 6 bases and the J gene lost 9 bases, with 8 bases spanning the gap. CDR3 length: 11 amino acids. At least ten counts were recorded for this clonotype. Its antigen is currently unknown.

The rearrangement uses TRBV6-5 and TRBJ2-2; D gene ambiguous. The TCR comes from a young woman with Graves' ophthalmopathy. The sequenced sample consisted of blood. CDR3 nucleotides: TGTGCCAGCAGGTCGGCCAGGGAGCTGTTTTTT. Its translation is CASRSARELFF.